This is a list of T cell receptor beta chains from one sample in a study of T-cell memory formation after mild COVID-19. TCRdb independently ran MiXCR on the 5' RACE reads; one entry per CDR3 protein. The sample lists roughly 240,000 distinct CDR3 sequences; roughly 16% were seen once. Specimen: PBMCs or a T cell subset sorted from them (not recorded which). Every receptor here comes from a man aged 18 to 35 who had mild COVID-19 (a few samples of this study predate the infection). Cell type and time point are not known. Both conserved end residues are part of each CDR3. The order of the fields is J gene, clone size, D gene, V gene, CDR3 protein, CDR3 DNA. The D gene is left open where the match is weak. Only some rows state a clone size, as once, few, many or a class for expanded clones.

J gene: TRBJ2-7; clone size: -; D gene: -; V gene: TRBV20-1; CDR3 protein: CSARERLTRYEQYF; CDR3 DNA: TGCAGTGCCAGAGAACGACTCACTCGGTACGAGCAGTACTTC
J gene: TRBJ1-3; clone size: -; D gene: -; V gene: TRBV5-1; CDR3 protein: CASRRYTGNTIYF; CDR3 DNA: TGCGCCAGCCGGAGGTACACTGGAAACACCATATATTTT
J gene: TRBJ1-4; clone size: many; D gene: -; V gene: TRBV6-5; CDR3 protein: CASRGTGTGKEKLFF; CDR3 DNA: TGTGCCAGCAGAGGTACAGGGACTGGGAAGGAAAAACTGTTTTTT
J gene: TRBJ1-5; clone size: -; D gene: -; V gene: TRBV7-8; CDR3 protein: CASSLVAGEDAQPQHF; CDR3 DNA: TGTGCCAGCAGCTTAGTGGCAGGGGAGGACGCTCAGCCCCAGCATTTT
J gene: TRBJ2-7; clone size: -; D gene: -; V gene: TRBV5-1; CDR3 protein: CASSFRPGTQGRYEQYF; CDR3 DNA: TGCGCCAGCAGCTTCCGACCCGGGACCCAGGGACGCTACGAGCAGTACTTC
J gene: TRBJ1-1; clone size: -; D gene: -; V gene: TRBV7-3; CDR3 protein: CASSRGMNTEAFF; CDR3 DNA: TGTGCCAGCAGCCGGGGCATGAACACTGAAGCTTTCTTT
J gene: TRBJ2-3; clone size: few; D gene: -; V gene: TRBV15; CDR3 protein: CATSGTWGRTDTQYF; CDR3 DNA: TGTGCCACCAGCGGCACTTGGGGCCGTACAGATACGCAGTATTTT
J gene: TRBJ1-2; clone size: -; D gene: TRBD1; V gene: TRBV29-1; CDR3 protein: CSDIADRDYYGYTF; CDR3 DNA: TGCAGCGACATTGCCGACAGGGACTACTATGGCTACACCTTC
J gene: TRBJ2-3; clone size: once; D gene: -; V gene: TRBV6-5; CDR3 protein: CASSYSNGDTQYF; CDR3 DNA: TGTGCCAGCAGTTACTCGAACGGGGATACGCAGTATTTT
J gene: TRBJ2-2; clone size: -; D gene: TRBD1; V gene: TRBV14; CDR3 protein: CASRAGTGGSGELFF; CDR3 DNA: TGTGCCAGCAGAGCCGGGACAGGGGGCTCCGGGGAGCTGTTTTTT
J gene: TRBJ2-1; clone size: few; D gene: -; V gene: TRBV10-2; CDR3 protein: CASSEDSPPGPQFF; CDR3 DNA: TGCGCCAGCAGTGAGGACTCCCCGCCAGGGCCACAGTTCTTC
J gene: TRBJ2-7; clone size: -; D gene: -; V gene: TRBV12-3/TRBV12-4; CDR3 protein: CASSLGRVGEQYF; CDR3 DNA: TGTGCCAGCAGTTTAGGCAGGGTGGGGGAGCAGTACTTC
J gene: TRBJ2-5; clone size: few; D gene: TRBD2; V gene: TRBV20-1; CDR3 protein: CSVPRGGRETQYF; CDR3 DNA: TGCAGTGTCCCCCGGGGGGGCCGAGAGACCCAGTACTTC
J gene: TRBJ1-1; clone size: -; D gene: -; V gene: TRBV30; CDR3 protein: CAWMSGRTEAFF; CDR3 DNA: TGTGCCTGGATGTCCGGACGGACTGAAGCTTTCTTT
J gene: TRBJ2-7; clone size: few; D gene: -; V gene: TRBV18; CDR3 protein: CASSPQDSSYEQYF; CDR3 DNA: TGTGCCAGCTCACCACAGGACAGCTCCTACGAGCAGTACTTC
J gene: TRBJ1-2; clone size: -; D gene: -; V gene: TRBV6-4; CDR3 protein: CASSDGRSGYTF; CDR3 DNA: TGTGCCAGCAGTGACGGAAGGTCGGGCTACACCTTC
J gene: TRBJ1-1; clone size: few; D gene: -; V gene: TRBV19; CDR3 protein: CASSMTLNTEAFF; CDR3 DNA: TGTGCCAGTAGTATGACACTGAACACTGAAGCTTTCTTT
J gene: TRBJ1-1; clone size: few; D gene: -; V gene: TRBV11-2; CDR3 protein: CASSLAGLNTEAFF; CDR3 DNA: TGTGCCAGCAGCCTCGCAGGGCTGAACACTGAAGCTTTCTTT
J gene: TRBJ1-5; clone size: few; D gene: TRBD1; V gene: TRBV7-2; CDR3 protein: CASSERQGQPQHF; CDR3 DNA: TGTGCCAGCAGCGAACGACAGGGCCAGCCCCAGCATTTT
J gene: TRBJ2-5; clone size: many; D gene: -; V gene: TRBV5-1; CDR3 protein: CASSSGRQETQYF; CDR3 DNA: TGCGCCAGCAGCTCTGGCAGACAAGAGACCCAGTACTTC
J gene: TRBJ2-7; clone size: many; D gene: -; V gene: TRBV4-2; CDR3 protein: CASSPGGGELDEQYF; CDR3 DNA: TGTGCCAGCAGCCCCGGCGGCGGGGAGTTGGACGAGCAGTACTTC
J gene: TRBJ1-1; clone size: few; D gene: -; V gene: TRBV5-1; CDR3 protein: CASSTGLKNTEAFF; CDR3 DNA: TGCGCCAGCAGCACGGGACTGAAAAACACTGAAGCTTTCTTT
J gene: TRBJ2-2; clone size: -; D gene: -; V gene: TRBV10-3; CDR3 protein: CAIAPTGTGELFF; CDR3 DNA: TGTGCCATCGCCCCGACAGGAACCGGGGAGCTGTTTTTT
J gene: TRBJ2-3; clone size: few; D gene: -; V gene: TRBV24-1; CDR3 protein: CATSDFPARGTDTQYF; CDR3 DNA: TGTGCCACCAGTGATTTTCCCGCACGTGGCACAGATACGCAGTATTTT
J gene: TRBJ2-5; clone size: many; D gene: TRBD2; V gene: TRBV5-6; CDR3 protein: CASSEARLAGAGETQYF; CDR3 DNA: TGTGCCAGCAGCGAAGCCCGACTAGCGGGGGCGGGGGAGACCCAGTACTTC
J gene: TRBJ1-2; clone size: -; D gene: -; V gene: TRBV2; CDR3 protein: CASVEPSPGHGYTF; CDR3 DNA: TGTGCCAGCGTTGAGCCATCCCCTGGGCATGGCTACACCTTC
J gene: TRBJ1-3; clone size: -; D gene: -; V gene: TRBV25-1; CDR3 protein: CASSKGGSNGNTIYF; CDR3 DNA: TGTGCCAGCAGTAAGGGAGGATCCAACGGAAACACCATATATTTT
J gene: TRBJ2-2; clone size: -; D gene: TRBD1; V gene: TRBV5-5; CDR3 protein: CASSLVGGATAGELFF; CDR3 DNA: TGTGCCAGCAGCTTGGTAGGGGGCGCTACTGCCGGGGAGCTGTTTTTT
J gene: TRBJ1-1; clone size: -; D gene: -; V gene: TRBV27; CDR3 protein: CASSFSQGGTEAFF; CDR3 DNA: TGTGCCAGCAGTTTCTCGCAAGGGGGCACTGAAGCTTTCTTT
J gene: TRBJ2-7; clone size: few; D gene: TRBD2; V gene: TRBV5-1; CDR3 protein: CASRLLAGSSYEQYF; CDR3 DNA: TGCGCCAGCAGACTGCTAGCGGGGAGCTCCTACGAGCAGTACTTC
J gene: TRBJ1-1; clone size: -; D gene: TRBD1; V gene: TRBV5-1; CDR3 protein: CASSLLGTGSRDTEAFF; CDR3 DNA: TGCGCCAGCAGCTTGTTAGGGACAGGCTCTCGAGACACTGAAGCTTTCTTT
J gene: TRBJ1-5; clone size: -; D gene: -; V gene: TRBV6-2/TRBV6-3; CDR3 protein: CASSLGRQQPQHF; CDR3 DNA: TGTGCCAGCAGTTTGGGCAGACAACAGCCCCAGCATTTT
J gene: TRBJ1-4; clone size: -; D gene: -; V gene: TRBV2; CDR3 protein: CASTLYRVNVGEKLFF; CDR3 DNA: TGTGCCAGCACCCTCTACAGGGTCAATGTGGGGGAAAAACTGTTTTTT
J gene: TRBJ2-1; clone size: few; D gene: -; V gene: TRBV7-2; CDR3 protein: CASSLEQASYNEQFF; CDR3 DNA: TGTGCCAGCAGCTTAGAGCAGGCAAGCTACAATGAGCAGTTCTTC
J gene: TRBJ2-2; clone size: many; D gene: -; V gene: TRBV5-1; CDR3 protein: CASSLEGNTGELFF; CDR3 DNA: TGCGCCAGCAGCTTGGAAGGGAACACCGGGGAGCTGTTTTTT
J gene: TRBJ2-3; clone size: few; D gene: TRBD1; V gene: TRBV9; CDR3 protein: CASSGAPGTATDTQYF; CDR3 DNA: TGTGCCAGCAGCGGGGCCCCCGGGACAGCGACAGATACGCAGTATTTT
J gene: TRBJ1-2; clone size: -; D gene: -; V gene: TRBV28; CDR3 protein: CASSLRNFYGYTF; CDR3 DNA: TGTGCCAGCAGTTTACGGAATTTCTATGGCTACACCTTC
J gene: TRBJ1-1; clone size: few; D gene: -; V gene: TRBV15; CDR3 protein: CATSRGGAVRAEAFF; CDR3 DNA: TGTGCCACCAGCCGAGGCGGCGCGGTCCGCGCTGAAGCTTTCTTT
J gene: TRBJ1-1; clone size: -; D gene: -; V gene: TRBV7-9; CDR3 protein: CAGETSPGAFF; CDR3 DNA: TGTGCCGGAGAGACCTCCCCGGGAGCTTTCTTT
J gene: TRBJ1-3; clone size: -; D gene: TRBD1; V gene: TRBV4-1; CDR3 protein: CASSQLGGQTGNTIYF; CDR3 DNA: TGCGCCAGCAGCCAATTGGGGGGACAGACTGGAAACACCATATATTTT